This paragraph reports one T cell receptor beta chain. Its antigen target is currently unknown. Nothing much larger sits one base from this clone, and base qualities are not available. Inclusive of the bounding cysteine and phenylalanine, the CDR3 is 17 residues long. Just CDR3 DNA is preserved here, 51 bases in frame from base 1. Trimming costs V 3 bases and J 3 bases, and their ends lie 17 bases apart. CDR1 is given as SNHLY and CDR2 as FYNNEI, both from the germline V gene. Each collaborating institution followed its own protocols to collect whole blood in K2EDTA tubes. Collaborator samples were shipped for TCRbeta analysis as frozen whole blood, isolated PBMCs, or DNA extracted from either sample type. This entry comes from a study of blood T cell repertoires in COVID-19 (dated by TCRdb to 2020 to 2022). For context, the study as a whole: Collaborator samples came from the United States, Italy and Spain and covered acute and convalescent phases of COVID-19. Deeply sampled blood TCRbeta repertoires from subjects exposed to, actively infected with, or recovered from COVID-19 were included in the dataset. The prospective study material was composed of cDNA or gDNA derived from T cells, B-cell-depleted T cells, or PBMCs. A de-identified subject ID, COVID-19 status, age in years and sex were almost always included in the sample metadata. A freely available public database, intended as a resource for researchers studying the immune response to SARS-CoV-2, is where the repertoires were released. Where available, HLA class I and class II types were taken from metadata supplied by the sample provider and were not determined by assay-based typing. Samples were obtained from the ongoing ImmuneRACE study (first 160 participants) and from 1,000 to 1,500 subjects provided by 6 global collaborators.

The immunoSEQ Assay, a bias-controlled multiplex PCR, was used to amplify TCRbeta CDR3 regions from genomic DNA. From the authors' description of their analysis: The number of nucleated cells in each sample was estimated by amplification of reference gene primers within the assay. To quantify the absolute abundance of each unique TCRbeta CDR3 rearrangement, sequence reads were collapsed and filtered. For each sample, productive Simpson clonality was calculated by taking the square root of Simpson's diversity index across productive rearrangements. Imported from immuneACCESS, the table was reduced by TCRdb to in-frame sequences with V and J called. These copies leave out some clones; in studies compared against another copy, an unresolved V gene accounts for under half, and the cause of the remainder is not known. That table is the source of V, J and clone size, and D and trimming were worked out from the DNA. The sample yields about 210,000 clones; roughly nine tenths were counted once. Together, the top ten hold 0.72% of the sample.

Overall results and qualifications from the work: The quantity of clinical and demographic metadata differed by source and by participant and was supplied without curation.

The chain couples TRBV2 to TRBJ1-4, and perhaps TRBD1 as D gene, on 5 matching bases. This TCR was sampled from a man aged 40-55 years with acute or convalescent COVID-19. Sequenced input: peripheral blood. The CDR3: CASSEDPRERANEKLFF. In nucleotides, the sequence is TGTGCCAGCAGTGAGGATCCCAGGGAAAGGGCTAATGAAAAACTGTTTTTT.